The 19 T cell receptor beta chains presented below share a single source sample, sequenced in a study of technical replicates of blood from a few donors. Clones were sequenced by immunoSEQ multiplex PCR, and TCRdb holds only the in-frame ones, with some missing. The sample has around 67,000 clones; roughly 92% are singletons. Sequenced input: T cells isolated from PBMCs. Source of these receptors: a human donor in good health.

This chain links TRBV4-1 with TRBJ2-1; 9 bases line up with TRBD2. The J segment lost 8 bases and the V segment lost 5 bases, leaving 13 bases of the junction unmatched. From germline, CDR1 is MGHRA and CDR2 YSYEKL. The CDR3 is 16 amino acids. CDR3 sequence reads: CASSGRSAGGPDEQFF. CDR3 in DNA: TGCGCCAGCAGCGGCAGGTCCGCGGGAGGGCCCGATGAGCAGTTCTTC.

The chain carries TRBV11-2 and TRBJ1-2, with 11 bases fitting TRBD1. This CDR3 region has 18 residues. The V gene end was trimmed by 5 bases and the J gene end by 4 bases; junction bases not matched to a gene: 15. Germline CDR1 is SGHAT and CDR2 is FQNNGV. CDR3 region: CASSQPGQGAIISYGYTF. The CDR3 coding sequence is TGTGCCAGCAGCCAACCCGGACAGGGGGCCATTATCAGCTATGGCTACACCTTC.

V is TRBV7-9 and J is TRBJ2-5; 8 nucleotides agree with TRBD1. Per germline, CDR1 SEHNR and CDR2 FQNEAQ (reference sequence). The V and J ends lost 5 bases and 3 bases, in that order; junction bases with no gene match: 2. The CDR3 is 13 amino acids. The CDR3 is CASSRTGKETQYF. CDR3 in DNA: TGTGCCAGCAGCCGGACAGGGAAAGAGACCCAGTACTTC.

This clone was detected once. The V call is TRBV6-1, the J call TRBJ2-7; 9 bases align to TRBD2. Trimming removed 4 bases from V and 5 bases from J; junction bases left unmatched: 12. CDR1 and CDR2 (germline): MNHNS, SASEGT. The CDR3 is 16 amino acids. DNA for the CDR3: TGTGCCAGCAGTGTCCGAAGACCTAGCGGGGCAAACGAGCAGTACTTC. This gives the protein CASSVRRPSGANEQYF.

The chain recombines TRBV20-1 with TRBJ1-1; D ambiguous. CDR3 size: 11 residues. CDR1 and CDR2 from the germline V gene are DFQATT and SNEGSKA (reference sequence). CDR3 residues: CSLSRNTEAFF. The CDR3 DNA follows: TGCAGCTTATCGCGAAACACTGAAGCTTTCTTT.

J is TRBJ2-1 and V is TRBV7-9, with 11 bases lining up with TRBD2. This CDR3 is 16 amino acids long. Germline-derived CDR1 and CDR2 are SEHNR and FQNEAQ (reference sequence). The J segment lost 5 bases and the V segment lost 5 bases, leaving 8 bases of the junction unmatched. The DNA of the CDR3 is TGTGCCAGCAGCATTATACCGGGACTAGCGGACAATGAGCAGTTCTTC. Protein product: CASSIIPGLADNEQFF.

The chain combines TRBV7-6 with TRBJ1-1, with TRBD1 as a possible D gene (6 bases). CDR1 is SGHVS and CDR2 is FNYEAQ in the germline V gene. CDR3 length equals 13 residues. V lost 5 bases and J lost 1, with 8 bases in between. CDR3 residues: CASSQTGNTEAFF. CDR3 nucleotides: TGTGCCAGCAGCCAGACAGGGAACACTGAAGCTTTCTTT. Full variable domain (outside the CDR3, taken from reference TRBV7-6 and TRBJ1-1): GAGVSQSPRYKVTKRGQDVALRCDPISGHVSLYWYRQALGQGPEFLTYFNYEAQQDKSGLPNDRFSAERPEGSISTLTIQRTEQRDSAMYRCASSQTGNTEAFFGQGTRLTVV.

V usage is TRBV9 and J usage is TRBJ1-4, with 7 bases fitting TRBD1. The CDR3 is made up of 17 amino acids. V shed 3 bases, J shed 6 bases, and the junction held 14 bases outside the gene matches. CDR1 SGDLS and CDR2 YYNGEE come from the germline V gene. CDR3 residues: CASSAAVDRVKDEKLFF. CDR3 nucleotide sequence: TGTGCCAGCAGCGCCGCCGTCGACAGGGTAAAAGATGAAAAACTGTTTTTT. Filled out from reference TRBV9 and TRBJ1-4, the complete variable domain reads DSGVTQTPKHLITATGQRVTLRCSPRSGDLSVYWYQQSLDQGLQFLIQYYNGEERAKGNILERFSAQQFPDLHSELNLSSLELGDSALYFCASSAAVDRVKDEKLFFGSGTQLSVL.

V and J are TRBV5-1 and TRBJ1-4; D remains ambiguous. V was pared by 4 bases and J by 7 bases, with 17 bases between. Germline V gene sequence: CDR1 SGHRS, CDR2 YFSETQ. There are 15 residues in the CDR3. The CDR3 reads CASSVNSQRAEKLFF. The DNA of the CDR3 is TGCGCCAGCAGCGTCAATTCTCAGCGGGCTGAAAAACTGTTTTTT.

The chain combines TRBV4-1 with TRBJ2-7; 7 positions match TRBD2. The germline V gene has CDR1 MGHRA and CDR2 YSYEKL. V lost 4 bases and J lost 3; bases outside the gene matches: 12. CDR3 length equals 16 residues. CDR3: CASSRGILAEIYEQYF. CDR3 DNA sequence: TGCGCCAGCAGCCGAGGAATTCTAGCGGAAATCTACGAGCAGTACTTC.

CDR3 residues: CASTTVWPQHF. DNA for the CDR3: TGTGCCAGCACCACGGTTTGGCCCCAGCATTTT. The chain is built from TRBV28 and TRBJ1-5; D unclear. V was pared by 7 bases and J by 9 bases, with 10 bases between. The CDR3 is 11 residues long. Looked up from germline, CDR1 is MDHEN and CDR2 is SYDVKM.

This chain links TRBV7-2 with TRBJ1-4; perhaps TRBD1 as D (6 bases). The V and J ends lost 5 bases and 0 bases respectively, with 10 bases between them. The CDR3 totals 15 residues. The V gene's germline CDR1 is SGHTA and CDR2 FQGNSA. The CDR3 protein is CASSNSGATNEKLFF. The CDR3 region has the DNA TGTGCCAGCAGCAATTCAGGGGCAACTAATGAAAAACTGTTTTTT.

The gene calls are TRBV6-5 and TRBJ1-5; weak D call: TRBD1 (6 bases). Germline CDR1 MNHEY, CDR2 SVGAGI. The CDR3 runs 14 residues. Trimming shortened V by 5 bases and J by 3 bases, and 11 bases separated the two germline ends. The CDR3 DNA reads as TGTGCCAGCAGTACAGGGACCTCCAATCAGCCCCAGCATTTT. Residues: CASSTGTSNQPQHF.

This chain links TRBV6-1 with TRBJ1-5, with a weak D call TRBD1 (6 bases). V lost 6 bases and J lost 4, with 16 bases in between. There are 15 residues in the CDR3. Germline V gene data show CDR1 as MNHNS and CDR2 as SASEGT. The CDR3 DNA reads TGTGCCAGCAGATTGACAGGTCCCCAGAATCAGCCCCAGCATTTT. This codes for CASRLTGPQNQPQHF.

In DNA, the CDR3 is TGTGCCAGCAGTTACTCGAGATTGACAGGGTATGAGCAGTTCTTC. As protein: CASSYSRLTGYEQFF. This chain connects TRBV6-5 to TRBJ2-1; 7 bases map to TRBD1. The CDR3 sequence is 15 residues long. J was trimmed by 8 bases and V by 0 bases; bases with no gene match: 7. Germline CDR1 is MNHEY and CDR2 is SVGAGI.

The V and J genes are TRBV19 and TRBJ1-5, with 9 positions matching TRBD1. Trimming removed 4 bases from V and 7 bases from J; junction bases left unmatched: 8. The CDR3 extends over 15 amino acids. CDR1 and CDR2 from the germline V gene are LNHDA and SQIVND (reference sequence). The CDR3 loop reads CASSTTGTGRQPQHF. CDR3 in DNA: TGTGCCAGTAGTACGACCGGGACAGGGCGCCAGCCCCAGCATTTT.

This sequence joins TRBV7-8 and TRBJ2-7; the match to TRBD2 covers 14 bases. Per the germline V gene, CDR1 is SGHVS and CDR2 is FQNEAQ. Trimming removed 5 bases from V and 2 bases from J; junction bases left unmatched: 2. The CDR3 is 15 residues long. The CDR3 nucleotides read TGTGCCAGCAGCGGGACTAGCGGGAGCACCTACGAGCAGTACTTC. Translated, it gives CASSGTSGSTYEQYF.

The rearrangement uses TRBV9 and TRBJ2-1; D might be TRBD2 (6 bases). The CDR3 runs 13 residues. CDR1 and CDR2 (germline): SGDLS, YYNGEE. Trimming removed 7 bases from V and 8 bases from J, with 16 bases in between. The CDR3 DNA sequence: TGTGCCAGCGGACCGGCGGGGATGGATGAGCAGTTCTTC. It is translated as CASGPAGMDEQFF.

DNA of the CDR3: TGTGCCAGCAGCTTATTCCAGGGGTGGAGCAATCAGCCCCAGCATTTT. It codes for CASSLFQGWSNQPQHF. V usage is TRBV7-2 and J usage is TRBJ1-5; possibly TRBD1 for D (6 bases). This CDR3 is 16 amino acids long. Germline CDR1 is SGHTA and CDR2 is FQGNSA. Trimming cost V 2 bases and J 1 base, with 12 bases left between them.